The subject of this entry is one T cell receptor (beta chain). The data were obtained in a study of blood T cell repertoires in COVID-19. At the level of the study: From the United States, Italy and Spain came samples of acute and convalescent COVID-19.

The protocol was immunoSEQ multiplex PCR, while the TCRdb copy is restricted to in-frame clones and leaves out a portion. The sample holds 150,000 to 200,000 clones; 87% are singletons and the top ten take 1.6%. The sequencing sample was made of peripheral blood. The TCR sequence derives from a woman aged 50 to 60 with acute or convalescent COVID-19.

This CDR3 is CASSQEWPNTGELFF. The CDR3 DNA follows: TGTGCCAGCAGCCAAGAGTGGCCGAACACCGGGGAGCTGTTTTTT. The chain joins TRBV4-2 to TRBJ2-2; no clear D gene. The CDR3 has 15 residues. In germline, CDR1 is LGHNA, CDR2 YNFKEQ. V lost 0 bases to trimming and J lost 0 bases, with 5 bases between them.